A single sample gave rise to the 9 T cell receptor beta chains below, sequenced in a study of T-cell reconstitution after alpha-beta-depleted transplantation in children. Construction of the TCRbeta library involved unique molecular identifiers. TCRdb re-analysed the PCR reads in MiXCR, keeping a single row per CDR3 protein. The sample shows 200,000 to 250,000 distinct CDR3 sequences, roughly 9% of them seen only once. Sequencing was performed on PBMCs from the stem cell graft donor, taken from the stem cell graft. The receptors derive from a human donor who donated a stem cell graft to a child with acute lymphoblastic leukemia.

This clonotype was detected only a few times. The chain uses TRBV20-1 and TRBJ1-6, with D maybe TRBD1 (5 bases). Germline CDR1 DFQATT, CDR2 SNEGSKA (reference sequence). CDR3 length: 13 residues. V gave up 5 bases and J gave up 6 bases, with 11 bases separating them. CDR3 coding DNA: TGCAGTGCTCGCGGGGCGGGTAATTCACCCCTCCACTTT. Protein sequence: CSARGAGNSPLHF.

In this sample, this clonotype turned up many times. The CDR3 nucleotides are TGCAGTGCTAGACCCAAAGTGGCAAGGCGTTCCGAGCAGTACTTC. Translating gives CSARPKVARRSEQYF. The chain has TRBV20-1 and TRBJ2-7, with unresolved D. The CDR3 covers 15 residues. CDR1 and CDR2 from the germline V gene are DFQATT and SNEGSKA (reference sequence). Trimming left V 2 bases short and J 6 bases short, with 20 bases between.

The CDR3 sequence is CASSESGGRQYF. In nucleotides, the CDR3 is TGCGCCAGCAGTGAGTCTGGAGGACGGCAGTACTTC. This chain joins TRBV10-1 and TRBJ2-5, with a tentative D call TRBD2 (5 bases). Per the germline V gene, CDR1 is WNHNN and CDR2 is SYGVQD (reference sequence). Trimming pared 0 bases from V and 11 bases from J, leaving 10 bases between. The CDR3 is 12 amino acids.

Comments on this clonotype: This CDR3 fails to terminate in the conserved phenylalanine or tryptophan, so it likely reflects a read error. CDR3 sequence reads: CASSRMGMNTEAFS. DNA of the CDR3: TGTGCCAGCAGTCGAATGGGCATGAACACTGAAGCTTTCTCT. This rearrangement joins TRBV7-2 to TRBJ1-1; D gene uncertain. Deletions cut 6 bases from V and 0 bases from J, with 11 bases between. The germline CDR1 and CDR2 sequences are SGHTA and FQGNSA. The CDR3 runs to 14 residues.

This clonotype was detected only a few times. The V call is TRBV5-6, the J call TRBJ1-5; 8 bases map to TRBD1. The length of the CDR3 is 15 residues. Looked up from germline, CDR1 is SGHDT and CDR2 is YYEEEE. V lost 3 bases to trimming and J lost 2 bases; unmatched junction nucleotides: 4. The CDR3 DNA reads as TGTGCCAGCAGCTCAGGGGGCTGGGGCAATCAGCCCCAGCATTTT. It is translated as CASSSGGWGNQPQHF. Full variable domain (outside the CDR3, taken from reference TRBV5-6 and TRBJ1-5): DAGVTQSPTHLIKTRGQQVTLRCSPKSGHDTVSWYQQALGQGPQFIFQYYEEEERQRGNFPDRFSGHQFPNYSSELNVNALLLGDSALYLCASSSGGWGNQPQHFGDGTRLSIL.

This clonotype came up a few times. The V call is TRBV7-9, the J call TRBJ2-4, with D tentatively TRBD1 (6 bases). The CDR3 covers 15 residues. Germline V gene data show CDR1 as SEHNR and CDR2 as FQNEAQ (reference sequence). V shed 1 base and J shed 7 bases, with 14 bases lying between them. The CDR3: CASSLGGQIQNIQYF. The CDR3 nucleotides read TGTGCCAGCAGCTTAGGCGGACAGATCCAGAACATTCAGTACTTC.

This clonotype has only a few counts. V is TRBV7-8 and J is TRBJ2-3; 9 nucleotides align to TRBD2. The V segment lost 6 bases and the J segment 13 bases; nucleotides outside the gene matches: 14. Germline V gives CDR1 SGHVS, CDR2 FQNEAQ. This CDR3 contains 14 residues. The CDR3 DNA reads as TGTGCCAGCAGTCAAAGCGGGGGGTCCCTCCGGGAGTATTTT. Its protein is CASSQSGGSLREYF.

In this sample, this clonotype turned up many times. This chain connects TRBV7-2 to TRBJ2-2, with TRBD2 as a possible D gene (6 bases). V was shortened by 0 bases and J by 6 bases, with 14 bases between the two germline ends. The CDR3 totals 16 residues. From germline, CDR1 is SGHTA and CDR2 FQGNSA. In DNA form, the CDR3 reads TGTGCCAGCAGCTTAGCTTTGGAGGGTCACCCCGGGGAGCTGTTTTTT. Translated, it gives CASSLALEGHPGELFF.

This clonotype was observed at least ten times. The chain combines TRBV29-1 with TRBJ2-3, with D possibly TRBD1 on 6 matching bases. Trimming left V 0 bases short and J 3 bases short, with 13 bases between. CDR3 size: 15 residues. The V gene's germline CDR1 is SQVTM and CDR2 ANQGSEA. This chain's CDR3 is CSVEDSAGVTDTQYF. CDR3 sequence (DNA): TGCAGCGTTGAAGATAGCGCAGGGGTGACAGATACGCAGTATTTT.